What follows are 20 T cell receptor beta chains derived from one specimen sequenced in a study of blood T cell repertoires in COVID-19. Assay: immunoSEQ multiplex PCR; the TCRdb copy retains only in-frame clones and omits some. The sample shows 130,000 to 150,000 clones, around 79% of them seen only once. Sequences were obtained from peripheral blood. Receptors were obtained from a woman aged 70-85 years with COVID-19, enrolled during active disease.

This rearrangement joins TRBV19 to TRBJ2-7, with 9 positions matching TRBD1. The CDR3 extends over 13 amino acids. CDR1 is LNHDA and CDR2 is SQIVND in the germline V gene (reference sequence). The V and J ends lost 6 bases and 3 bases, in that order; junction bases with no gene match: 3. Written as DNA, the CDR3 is TGTGCCAGTAGACAGGGGGCGGACTACGAGCAGTACTTC. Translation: CASRQGADYEQYF. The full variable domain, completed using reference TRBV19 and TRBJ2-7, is DGGITQSPKYLFRKEGQNVTLSCEQNLNHDAMYWYRQDPGQGLRLIYYSQIVNDFQKGDIAEGYSVSREKKESFPLTVTSAQKNPTAFYLCASRQGADYEQYFGPGTRLTVT.

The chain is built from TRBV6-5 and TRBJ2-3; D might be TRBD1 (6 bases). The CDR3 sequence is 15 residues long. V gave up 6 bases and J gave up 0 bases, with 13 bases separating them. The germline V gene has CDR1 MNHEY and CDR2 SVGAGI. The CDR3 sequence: CASRDSVSSTDTQYF. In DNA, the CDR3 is TGTGCCAGCAGGGACAGCGTTAGTAGCACAGATACGCAGTATTTT.

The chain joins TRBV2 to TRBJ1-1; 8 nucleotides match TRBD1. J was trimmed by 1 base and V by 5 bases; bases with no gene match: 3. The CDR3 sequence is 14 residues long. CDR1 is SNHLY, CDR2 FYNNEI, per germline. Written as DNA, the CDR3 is TGTGCCAGCAGTCAACAGGGGGGGAACACTGAAGCTTTCTTT. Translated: CASSQQGGNTEAFF.

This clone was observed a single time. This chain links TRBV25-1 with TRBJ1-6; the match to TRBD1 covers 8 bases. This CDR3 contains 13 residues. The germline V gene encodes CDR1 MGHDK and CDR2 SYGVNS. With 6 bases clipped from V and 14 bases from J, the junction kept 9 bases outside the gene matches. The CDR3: CASSPPGQGTLHF. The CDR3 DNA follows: TGTGCCAGCAGCCCCCCCGGACAGGGCACCCTCCACTTT. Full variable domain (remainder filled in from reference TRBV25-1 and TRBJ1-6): EADIYQTPRYLVIGTGKKITLECSQTMGHDKMYWYQQDPGMELHLIHYSYGVNSTEKGDLSSESTVSRIRTEHFPLTLESARPSHTSQYLCASSPPGQGTLHFGNGTRLTVT.

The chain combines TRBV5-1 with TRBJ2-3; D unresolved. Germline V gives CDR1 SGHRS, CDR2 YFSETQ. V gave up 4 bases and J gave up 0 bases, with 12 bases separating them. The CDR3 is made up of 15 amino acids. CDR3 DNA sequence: TGCGCCAGCAGCCACCTCGCCGGGAGCACAGATACGCAGTATTTT. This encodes CASSHLAGSTDTQYF. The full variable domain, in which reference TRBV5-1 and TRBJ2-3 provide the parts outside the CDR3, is KAGVTQTPRYLIKTRGQQVTLSCSPISGHRSVSWYQQTPGQGLQFLFEYFSETQRNKGNFPGRFSGRQFSNSRSEMNVSTLELGDSALYLCASSHLAGSTDTQYFGPGTRLTVL.

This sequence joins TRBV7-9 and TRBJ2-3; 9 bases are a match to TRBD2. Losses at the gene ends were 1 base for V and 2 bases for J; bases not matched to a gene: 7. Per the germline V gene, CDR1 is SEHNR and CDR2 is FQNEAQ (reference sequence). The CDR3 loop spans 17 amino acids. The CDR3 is CASSLELAGRYTDTQYF. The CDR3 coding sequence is TGTGCCAGCAGCTTAGAGCTAGCGGGGAGGTACACAGATACGCAGTATTTT. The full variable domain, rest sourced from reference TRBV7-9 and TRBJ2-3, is DTGVSQNPRHKITKRGQNVTFRCDPISEHNRLYWYRQTLGQGPEFLTYFQNEAQLEKSRLLSDRFSAERPKGSFSTLEIQRTEQGDSAMYLCASSLELAGRYTDTQYFGPGTRLTVL.

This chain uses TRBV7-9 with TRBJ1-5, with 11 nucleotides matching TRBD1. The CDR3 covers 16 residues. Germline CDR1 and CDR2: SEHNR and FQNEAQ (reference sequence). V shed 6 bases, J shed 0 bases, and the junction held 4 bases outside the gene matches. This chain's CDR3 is CASSRTGGYSNQPQHF. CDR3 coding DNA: TGTGCCAGCAGTAGGACAGGGGGCTATAGCAATCAGCCCCAGCATTTT.

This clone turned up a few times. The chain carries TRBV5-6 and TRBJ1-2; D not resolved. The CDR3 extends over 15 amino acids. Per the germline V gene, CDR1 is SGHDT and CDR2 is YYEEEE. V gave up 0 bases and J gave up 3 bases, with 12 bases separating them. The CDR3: CASSLVPTVDYGYTF. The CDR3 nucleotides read TGTGCCAGCAGCTTGGTGCCCACGGTGGACTATGGCTACACCTTC.

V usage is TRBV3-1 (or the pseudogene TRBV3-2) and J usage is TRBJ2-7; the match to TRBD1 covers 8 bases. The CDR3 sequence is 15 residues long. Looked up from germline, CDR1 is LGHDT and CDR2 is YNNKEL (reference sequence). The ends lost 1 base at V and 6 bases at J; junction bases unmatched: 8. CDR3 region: CASSQGTDRVGEQYF. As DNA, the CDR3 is TGTGCCAGCAGCCAAGGAACGGACAGGGTAGGCGAGCAGTACTTC.

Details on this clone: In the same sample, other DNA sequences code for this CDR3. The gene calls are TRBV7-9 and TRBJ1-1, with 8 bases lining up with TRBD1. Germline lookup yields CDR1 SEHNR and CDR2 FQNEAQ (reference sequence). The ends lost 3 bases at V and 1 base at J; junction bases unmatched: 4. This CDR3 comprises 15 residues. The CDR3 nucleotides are TGTGCCAGCAGCTTGACCGGACAGGGGAACACTGAAGCTTTCTTT. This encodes CASSLTGQGNTEAFF.

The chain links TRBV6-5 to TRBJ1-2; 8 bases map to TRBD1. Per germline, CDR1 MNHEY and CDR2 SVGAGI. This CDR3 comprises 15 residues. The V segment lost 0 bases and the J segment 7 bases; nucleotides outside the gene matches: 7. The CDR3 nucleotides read TGTGCCAGCAGTTACTCCTCAGGACAGGGCGGTGGCTACACCTTC. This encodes CASSYSSGQGGGYTF.

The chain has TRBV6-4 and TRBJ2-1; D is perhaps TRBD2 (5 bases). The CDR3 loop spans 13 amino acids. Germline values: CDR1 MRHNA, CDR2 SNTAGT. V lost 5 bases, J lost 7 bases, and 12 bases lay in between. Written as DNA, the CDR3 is TGTGCCAGCAGTACAGAACTAGAAAATGAGCAGTTCTTC. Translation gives CASSTELENEQFF.

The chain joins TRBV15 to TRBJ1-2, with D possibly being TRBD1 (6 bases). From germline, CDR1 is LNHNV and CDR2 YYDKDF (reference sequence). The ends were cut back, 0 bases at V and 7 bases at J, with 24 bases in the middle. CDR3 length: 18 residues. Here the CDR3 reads CATSREGATRARYGGYTF. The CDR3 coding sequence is TGTGCCACCAGCAGAGAGGGGGCCACCAGGGCTAGATACGGTGGCTACACCTTC. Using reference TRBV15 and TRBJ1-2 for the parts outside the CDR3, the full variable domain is DAMVIQNPRYQVTQFGKPVTLSCSQTLNHNVMYWYQQKSSQAPKLLFHYYDKDFNNEADTPDNFQSRRPNTSFCFLDIRSPGLGDTAMYLCATSREGATRARYGGYTFGSGTRLTVV.

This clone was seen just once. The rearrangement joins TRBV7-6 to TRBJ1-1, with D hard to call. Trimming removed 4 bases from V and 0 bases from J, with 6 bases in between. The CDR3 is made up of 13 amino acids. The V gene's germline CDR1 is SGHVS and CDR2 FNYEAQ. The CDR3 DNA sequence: TGTGCCAGCAGCTCACAGATGAACACTGAAGCTTTCTTT. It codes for CASSSQMNTEAFF.

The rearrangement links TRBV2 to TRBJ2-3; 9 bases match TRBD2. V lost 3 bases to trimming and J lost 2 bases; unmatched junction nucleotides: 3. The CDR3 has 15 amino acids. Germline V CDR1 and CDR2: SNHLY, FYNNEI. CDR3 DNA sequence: TGTGCCAGCAGTGAGGGCGGGGGGGCCACAGATACGCAGTATTTT. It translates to CASSEGGGATDTQYF.

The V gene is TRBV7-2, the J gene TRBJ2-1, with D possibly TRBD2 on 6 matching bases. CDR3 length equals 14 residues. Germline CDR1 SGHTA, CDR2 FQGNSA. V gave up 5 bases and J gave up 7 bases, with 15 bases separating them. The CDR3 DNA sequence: TGTGCCAGCAGCCCGGGACTCCGGCGAAATGAGCAGTTCTTC. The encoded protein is CASSPGLRRNEQFF.

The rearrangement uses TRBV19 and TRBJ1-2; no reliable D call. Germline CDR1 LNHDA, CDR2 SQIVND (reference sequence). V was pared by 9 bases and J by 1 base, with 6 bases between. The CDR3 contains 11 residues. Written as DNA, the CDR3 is TGTGCCAGAGGGAGTAACTATGGCTACACCTTC. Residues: CARGSNYGYTF.

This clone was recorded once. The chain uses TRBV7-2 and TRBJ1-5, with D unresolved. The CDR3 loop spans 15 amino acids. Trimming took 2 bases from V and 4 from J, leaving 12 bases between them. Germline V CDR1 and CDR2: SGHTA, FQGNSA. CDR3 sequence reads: CASSLFGSSNQPQHF. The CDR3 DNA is TGTGCCAGCAGCTTATTCGGGAGCAGTAATCAGCCCCAGCATTTT.

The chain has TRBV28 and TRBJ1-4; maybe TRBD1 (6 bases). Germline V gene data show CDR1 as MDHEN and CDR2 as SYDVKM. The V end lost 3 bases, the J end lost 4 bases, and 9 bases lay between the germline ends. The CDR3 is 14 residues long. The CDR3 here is CASSFVDSNEKLFF. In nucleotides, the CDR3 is TGTGCCAGCAGTTTTGTGGACAGTAATGAAAAACTGTTTTTT.

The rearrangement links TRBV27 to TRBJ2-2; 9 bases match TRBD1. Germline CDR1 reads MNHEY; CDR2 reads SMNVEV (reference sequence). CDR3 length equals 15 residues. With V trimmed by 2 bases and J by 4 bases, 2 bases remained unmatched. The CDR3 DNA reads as TGTGCCAGCAGTTTAGCGACAGGGGGCACCGGGGAGCTGTTTTTT. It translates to CASSLATGGTGELFF.